The sequence of this T cell receptor beta chain was determined in a study of cytomegalovirus exposure and HLA in healthy donors. Study context: Around 180 million T cells yielded roughly 120 million unique TCR beta sequences, as an earlier analysis found. Findings of the study overall: Based on reports, TCR beta sequences accurately predicted HLA-A and HLA-B alleles for most subjects. Later findings reportedly placed an Asian-associated ancestry cluster below the roughly 690-donor mean for N-insertions.

V lost 3 bases to trimming and J lost 7 bases; unmatched junction nucleotides: 11. Looked up from germline, CDR1 is KGHSH and CDR2 is LQKENI. The CDR3 is made up of 15 amino acids. About this clone: Its matching antigen is unknown.

Use of 60 Vbeta and 13 Jbeta primers characterized the PCR. Method: immunoSEQ multiplex PCR; TCRdb's copy keeps in-frame clones and lacks some. The sample consists of fewer than 200,000 clones, around 81% of them appearing once. Sequenced sample: PBMCs. The source of this sequence is a woman in her thirties in good health and CMV-seronegative. The V and J genes are TRBV18 and TRBJ2-5; 7 positions match TRBD2. The CDR3 DNA follows: TGTGCCAGCTCACCTCGTACCCTCAGGGAGGGGACCCAGTACTTC. The encoded protein is CASSPRTLREGTQYF.